This TCR beta chain came from a study of T cell responses to AZD1222 COVID-19 vaccine. Sequencing used immunoSEQ multiplex PCR; TCRdb keeps in-frame clones, though not all of them. There are approximately 150,000 clones in the sample; roughly 92% occur only once, and more than 0.9% lies in the top ten. Concerning this clone: What it binds is unknown.

Samples with a second dose at about 4 or about 12 weeks were pooled together. The CDR3 length is 15 residues. Germline trimming cut 6 bases from V and 2 bases from J; bases unmatched to any gene: 7. Per germline, CDR1 MNHEY and CDR2 SMNVEV (reference sequence). Whole-study findings and limits: Nearly half of the spike-specific TCRs reportedly recognize variant regions that carry no mutations. Distributed over spike, vaccine-associated CD4 TCRs predominated at 160-218 and 743-854.

The rearrangement uses TRBV27 and TRBJ1-1; the match to TRBD1 covers 9 bases. The sequence was collected from an adult who received the AZD1222 COVID-19 vaccine. The sequencing used peripheral blood, collected 28 days after the second AZD1222 dose. CDR3 bases: TGTGCCAGCAGAGAACAGGGGGCGGTTAACACTGAAGCTTTCTTT. Translation gives CASREQGAVNTEAFF.